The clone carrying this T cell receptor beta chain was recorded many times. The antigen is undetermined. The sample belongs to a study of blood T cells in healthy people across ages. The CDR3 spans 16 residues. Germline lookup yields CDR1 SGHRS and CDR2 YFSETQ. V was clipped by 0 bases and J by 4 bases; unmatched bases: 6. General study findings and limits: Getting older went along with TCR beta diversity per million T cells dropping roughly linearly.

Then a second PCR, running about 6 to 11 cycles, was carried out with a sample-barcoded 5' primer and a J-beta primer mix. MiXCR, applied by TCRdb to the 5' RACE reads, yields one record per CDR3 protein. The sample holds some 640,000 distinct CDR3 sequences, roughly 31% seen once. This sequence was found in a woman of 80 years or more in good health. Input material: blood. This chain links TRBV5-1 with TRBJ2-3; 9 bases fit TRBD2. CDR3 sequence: CASSLAGRGGPDTQYF. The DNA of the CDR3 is TGCGCCAGCAGCTTGGCCGGGCGGGGGGGCCCAGATACGCAGTATTTT.